This is a list of T cell receptor beta chains from one sample in a study of blood T cells in healthy people across ages. TCRdb reprocessed the 5' RACE reads with MiXCR, giving one entry per CDR3 protein. This sample has hundreds of thousands of distinct CDR3 sequences; 45% to 70% occur once, and the top ten carry around 24%. Sequencing used blood. These receptor sequences come from a man aged 35 to 55 in good health. Both conserved end residues are part of each CDR3. The order of the fields is CDR3 protein, V gene, clone size. Not every row has a clone size; where given, it reads once, few, many or a size class.

cdr3_aa: CASSSGGGRYEQYF
v_call: TRBV28
clone_size: -

cdr3_aa: CSVSLTGGQMETQYF
v_call: TRBV29-1
clone_size: few

cdr3_aa: CASSVAGGWETQYF
v_call: TRBV6-1
clone_size: -

cdr3_aa: CASGLAGPQETQYF
v_call: TRBV6-2/TRBV6-3
clone_size: few

cdr3_aa: CASSSAPPGQGLRQPQHF
v_call: TRBV12-3/TRBV12-4
clone_size: -

cdr3_aa: CASSWGAQGDTQYF
v_call: TRBV12-3/TRBV12-4
clone_size: few

cdr3_aa: CASSSIDRAPGANVLTF
v_call: TRBV5-1
clone_size: few

cdr3_aa: CSVEIDRAGYGYTF
v_call: TRBV29-1
clone_size: -

cdr3_aa: CASSGNGNTEAFF
v_call: TRBV6-1
clone_size: -

cdr3_aa: CASSLERGVYEQFF
v_call: TRBV4-2
clone_size: once

cdr3_aa: CASSARSGGYEQYF
v_call: TRBV7-2
clone_size: few

cdr3_aa: CASSFGQGWGETQYF
v_call: TRBV28
clone_size: few

cdr3_aa: CASSYSSWQGSYSEQFF
v_call: TRBV6-5
clone_size: -

cdr3_aa: CASSPSGSPQETQYF
v_call: TRBV7-9
clone_size: -

cdr3_aa: CASSFDRELYGYTF
v_call: TRBV7-9
clone_size: few

cdr3_aa: CASRDSTADAFF
v_call: TRBV6-5
clone_size: -

cdr3_aa: CASRVLAGSYEQYF
v_call: TRBV27
clone_size: few

cdr3_aa: CSARSRDRHEKLFF
v_call: TRBV20-1
clone_size: -

cdr3_aa: CASSLLTSGSIGELFF
v_call: TRBV11-2
clone_size: -

cdr3_aa: CSVEDRVVWGGGETQYF
v_call: TRBV29-1
clone_size: -

cdr3_aa: CASSRLTGSADYEQYF
v_call: TRBV7-2
clone_size: once

cdr3_aa: CASSRGSSGTYEQYF
v_call: TRBV7-9
clone_size: few

cdr3_aa: CSAREQGANGEQYF
v_call: TRBV20-1
clone_size: -

cdr3_aa: CASSYRDRTNEQYF
v_call: TRBV6-5
clone_size: -

cdr3_aa: CASSLAEDTQYF
v_call: TRBV11-2
clone_size: few

cdr3_aa: CSVGLGALDEQFF
v_call: TRBV29-1
clone_size: few

cdr3_aa: CASSPSGTGIGYGYTF
v_call: TRBV5-1
clone_size: -

cdr3_aa: CASSYSMEGATEAFF
v_call: TRBV6-6
clone_size: -

cdr3_aa: CASSDSGRQEETQYF
v_call: TRBV4-2
clone_size: -

cdr3_aa: CASRGTSGLTDTQYF
v_call: TRBV6-1
clone_size: -

cdr3_aa: CATSRFSGGSYNEQYF
v_call: TRBV15
clone_size: -

cdr3_aa: CASLDRGKYEQYF
v_call: TRBV28
clone_size: -

cdr3_aa: CASSIEASGQETQYF
v_call: TRBV19
clone_size: -

cdr3_aa: CASSYRGSYEQYF
v_call: TRBV27
clone_size: few

cdr3_aa: CASSEQLGQGRDTQYF
v_call: TRBV2
clone_size: -

cdr3_aa: CSARHTGPGEETQYF
v_call: TRBV20-1
clone_size: -

cdr3_aa: CSARERQGLFPQETQYF
v_call: TRBV20-1
clone_size: -

cdr3_aa: CASQAGVAQETQYF
v_call: TRBV5-1
clone_size: -

cdr3_aa: CASSLEVVVGRYEQYF
v_call: TRBV7-8
clone_size: once

cdr3_aa: CASSFGGTGAASHQPQHF
v_call: TRBV28
clone_size: -

cdr3_aa: CASSPREAGELFGTDTQYF
v_call: TRBV7-6
clone_size: few

cdr3_aa: CSVKSPGQVSYEQYF
v_call: TRBV29-1
clone_size: few

cdr3_aa: CASSQVGAGRETQYF
v_call: TRBV3-1
clone_size: once

cdr3_aa: CSARVFGGRLYEQYF
v_call: TRBV20-1
clone_size: -

cdr3_aa: CASSFGGAVADKQYF
v_call: TRBV7-2
clone_size: -

cdr3_aa: CASSRLGQGPYEQYF
v_call: TRBV5-1
clone_size: -

cdr3_aa: CASSDQITGRLCTEAFF
v_call: TRBV6-4
clone_size: few

cdr3_aa: CSARDPLAGGRETQYF
v_call: TRBV20-1
clone_size: few